The clone carrying this T cell receptor (beta chain) was observed once. CDR1 and CDR2 (germline): MGHDK, SYGVNS. V lost 6 bases to trimming and J lost 11 bases; unmatched junction nucleotides: 17. This CDR3 spans 16 amino acids. This sample stems from a study of blood T cells in healthy people across ages. A second PCR, run for about 6 to 11 cycles, used a sample-barcoded 5' primer plus a J-beta primer mix. TCRdb recomputed calls from the 5' RACE reads with MiXCR, one row per CDR3 protein. Here the sample spans 850,000 to 1,300,000 distinct CDR3 sequences, around 45% being singletons. The origin of this receptor is an older woman in good health. The gene calls are TRBV25-1 and TRBJ2-5, with 11 bases fitting TRBD2. Source material: blood. Here the CDR3 reads CASSRLAGMTYNEQYF. The CDR3 nucleotides read TGTGCCAGCAGCCGACTAGCGGGAATGACTTACAATGAGCAGTACTTC.